This T cell receptor beta chain is from a study of blood T cell repertoires in COVID-19. This clone has only a few counts. Repertoires were generated with immunoSEQ multiplex PCR, while TCRdb's copy carries only in-frame clones and drops some. Among 100,000 to 150,000 clones, over 65% were seen once, and the ten largest hold approximately 5%. V was shortened by 8 bases and J by 2 bases, with 10 bases between the two germline ends. CDR1 and CDR2 from the germline V gene are MNHEY and SVGAGI. The CDR3 runs 13 residues. The sequencing sample was made of peripheral blood. V and J are TRBV6-5 and TRBJ1-5; weak D call: TRBD1 (6 bases). This receptor was taken from a woman in her 70s with acute or convalescent COVID-19. The CDR3 sequence is CASSRGGNQPQHF. DNA for the CDR3: TGTGCCAGCTCCAGGGGAGGCAATCAGCCCCAGCATTTT.